Described below is a single T cell receptor (beta chain) sequence and its context. The data derive from a study of response to subunit inactivated influenza vaccine. TCRdb reprocessed the RT-PCR reads with MiXCR, giving one entry per CDR3 protein. The sample includes 500,000 to 750,000 distinct CDR3 sequences, around 15% of them seen just once. CDR1 is SEHNR and CDR2 is FQNEAQ in the germline V gene (reference sequence). This CDR3 has 14 amino acids. V was pared by 5 bases and J by 2 bases, with 5 bases of the junction left unmatched. This rearrangement joins TRBV7-9 to TRBJ2-7; 8 bases match TRBD2. Sequenced material: PBMCs from blood, taken 11 to 12 days after vaccination. The origin of this receptor is a man over 45 who received an inactivated influenza vaccine. The CDR3 DNA is TGTGCCAGCAGCCAAGCGGGGGCCACCTACGAGCAGTACTTC. It codes for CASSQAGATYEQYF. The variable domain in full, with the rest retrieved from reference TRBV7-9 and TRBJ2-7, is DTGVSQNPRHKITKRGQNVTFRCDPISEHNRLYWYRQTLGQGPEFLTYFQNEAQLEKSRLLSDRFSAERPKGSFSTLEIQRTEQGDSAMYLCASSQAGATYEQYFGPGTRLTVT.